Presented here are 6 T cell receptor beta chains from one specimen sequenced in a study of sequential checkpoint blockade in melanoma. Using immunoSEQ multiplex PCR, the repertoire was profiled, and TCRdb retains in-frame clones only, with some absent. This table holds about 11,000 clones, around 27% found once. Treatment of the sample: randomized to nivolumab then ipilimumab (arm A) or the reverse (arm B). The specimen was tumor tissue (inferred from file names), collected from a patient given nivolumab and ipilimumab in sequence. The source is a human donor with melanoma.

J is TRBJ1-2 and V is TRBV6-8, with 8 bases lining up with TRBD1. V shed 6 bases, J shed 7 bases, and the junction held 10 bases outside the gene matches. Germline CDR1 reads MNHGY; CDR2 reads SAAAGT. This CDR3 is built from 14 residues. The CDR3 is CASSRGQGWSGYTF. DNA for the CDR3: TGTGCCAGCAGCCGCGGACAGGGATGGAGTGGCTACACCTTC.

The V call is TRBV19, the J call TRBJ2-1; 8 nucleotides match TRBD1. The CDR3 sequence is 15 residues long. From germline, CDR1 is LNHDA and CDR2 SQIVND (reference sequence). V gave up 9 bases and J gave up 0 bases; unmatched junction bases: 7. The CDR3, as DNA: TGTGCCAGCAGCCAAGGACAGGGCTCCTACAATGAGCAGTTCTTC. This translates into CASSQGQGSYNEQFF. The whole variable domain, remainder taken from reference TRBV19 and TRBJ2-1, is DGGITQSPKYLFRKEGQNVTLSCEQNLNHDAMYWYRQDPGQGLRLIYYSQIVNDFQKGDIAEGYSVSREKKESFPLTVTSAQKNPTAFYLCASSQGQGSYNEQFFGPGTRLTVL.

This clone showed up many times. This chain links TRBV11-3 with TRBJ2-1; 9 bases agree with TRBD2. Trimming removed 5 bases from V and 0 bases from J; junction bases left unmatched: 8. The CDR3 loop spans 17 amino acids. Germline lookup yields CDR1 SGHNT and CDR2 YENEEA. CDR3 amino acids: CASSLRGSGGSYNEQFF. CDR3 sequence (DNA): TGTGCCAGCAGCCTCAGGGGTAGCGGGGGCTCCTACAATGAGCAGTTCTTC. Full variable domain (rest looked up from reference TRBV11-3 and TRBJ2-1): EAGVVQSPRYKIIEKKQPVAFWCNPISGHNTLYWYLQNLGQGPELLIRYENEEAVDDSQLPKDRFSAERLKGVDSTLKIQPAELGDSAVYLCASSLRGSGGSYNEQFFGPGTRLTVL.

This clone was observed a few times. CDR3 region: CASSHPLAGLTDTQYF. CDR3 bases: TGCGCCAGCAGCCACCCACTAGCGGGGCTCACAGATACGCAGTATTTT. V is TRBV1 and J is TRBJ2-3; TRBD2, the table's D call, was not compared with the DNA. TRBV1 is a pseudogene. The CDR3 contains 16 residues.

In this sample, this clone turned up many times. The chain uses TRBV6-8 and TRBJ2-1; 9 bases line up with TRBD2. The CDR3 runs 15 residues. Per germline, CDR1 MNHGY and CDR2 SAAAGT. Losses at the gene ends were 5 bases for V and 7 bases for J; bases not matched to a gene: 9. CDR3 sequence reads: CASSDGSLAGNEQFF. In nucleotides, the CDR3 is TGTGCCAGCAGTGATGGAAGCCTAGCGGGGAATGAGCAGTTCTTC.

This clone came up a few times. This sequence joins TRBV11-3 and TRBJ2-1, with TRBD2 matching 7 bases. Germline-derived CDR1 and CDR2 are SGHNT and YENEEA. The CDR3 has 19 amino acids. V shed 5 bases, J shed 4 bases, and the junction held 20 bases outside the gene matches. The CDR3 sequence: CASSPRRSGNRRGYNEQFF. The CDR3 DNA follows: TGTGCCAGCAGCCCCCGCCGCAGCGGGAACCGCCGGGGGTACAATGAGCAGTTCTTC. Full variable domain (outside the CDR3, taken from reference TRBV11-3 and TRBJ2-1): EAGVVQSPRYKIIEKKQPVAFWCNPISGHNTLYWYLQNLGQGPELLIRYENEEAVDDSQLPKDRFSAERLKGVDSTLKIQPAELGDSAVYLCASSPRRSGNRRGYNEQFFGPGTRLTVL.